This entry is about one T cell receptor beta chain. This specimen belongs to a study of blood T cell repertoires in COVID-19. V was cut by 1 base and J by 4 bases, with 7 bases left in between. There are 13 residues in the CDR3. Looked up from germline, CDR1 is LGHDT and CDR2 is YNNKEL (reference sequence). As handled by the study authors: Nucleated cell number was recorded as an estimate derived from reference gene primer amplification. Sequencing was performed with immunoSEQ multiplex PCR; in TCRdb, only in-frame clones are kept and a portion is missing. The D gene and trimming were derived from the DNA, and the V and J assignments and clone size from that table. The table has some 44,000 clones, about 90% seen once.

Sequenced material: peripheral blood. This chain uses TRBV3-1 (or the pseudogene TRBV3-2) with TRBJ1-1; D uncertain. This clonotype was sampled from a man aged 45-60 years with active COVID-19. The CDR3, as DNA: TGTGCCAGCAGCCAAGTTCGAGGCACTGAAGCTTTCTTT. Its translation: CASSQVRGTEAFF.